The 22 T cell receptor beta chains in this list originate from one sample, sequenced in a study of a mutant IDH1 vaccine in newly diagnosed glioma. Specified time point: week 5, during vaccination. One vaccine dose held 300 ug of mutant IDH1 20-mer peptide and came with topical imiquimod. The protocol was immunoSEQ multiplex PCR, while the TCRdb copy is restricted to in-frame clones and leaves out a portion. This sample yields around 25,000 clones, of which around four fifths are seen a single time; approximately 7% belongs to the top ten. The antigens for these receptors are not known. Here the sequenced sample was PBMCs, taken from a glioma patient whose treatment included an IDH1 peptide vaccine. These TCRs come from a middle-aged man with glioma. Some clones in this sample may be carry-over from other donors' samples.

This rearrangement joins TRBV11-2 to TRBJ2-7, with unresolved D. Germline CDR1 reads SGHAT; CDR2 reads FQNNGV. V was trimmed by 3 bases and J by 7 bases, leaving 7 bases between them. The CDR3 sequence is 11 residues long. As DNA, the CDR3 is TGTGCCAGCAGCTTGGGTAGGGAGCAGTACTTC. It yields the protein CASSLGREQYF.

A single count supports this clone. The chain links TRBV2 to TRBJ1-3; D not certain. Looked up from germline, CDR1 is SNHLY and CDR2 is FYNNEI. With 6 bases removed from V and 11 bases from J, the gap between germline ends came to 14 bases. This CDR3 is 12 amino acids long. CDR3 amino acids: CASSPGSGSIYF. As DNA, the CDR3 is TGTGCCAGCAGCCCCGGATCCGGCTCCATATATTTT.

The chain employs TRBV6-5 and TRBJ2-3; 8 nucleotides agree with TRBD2. V trimming: 4 bases; J trimming: 6 bases; junction bases outside the gene matches: 6. The length of the CDR3 is 14 residues. The V gene's germline CDR1 is MNHEY and CDR2 SVGAGI. The CDR3 DNA follows: TGTGCCAGCAGTTCGCGGGGGGCGAGGGATACGCAGTATTTT. Protein sequence: CASSSRGARDTQYF.

The V gene is TRBV9, the J gene TRBJ1-2; D is unresolved. Deletions cut 4 bases from V and 4 bases from J, with 8 bases between. Germline loops: CDR1 SGDLS, CDR2 YYNGEE. This CDR3 has 12 residues. CDR3 loop: CASSLGPYGYTF. For the CDR3, the DNA is TGTGCCAGCAGCCTCGGGCCCTATGGCTACACCTTC.

This clone was detected a few times. The chain has TRBV25-1 and TRBJ1-1; D ambiguous. Germline V gives CDR1 MGHDK, CDR2 SYGVNS. V lost 3 bases and J 1 base, leaving 12 bases between the germline ends. This CDR3 is 15 amino acids long. CDR3 sequence reads: CASSEFPGSNTEAFF. Written as DNA, the CDR3 is TGTGCCAGCAGTGAGTTCCCGGGTTCGAACACTGAAGCTTTCTTT.

This chain links TRBV7-6 with TRBJ2-1; 7 bases match TRBD1. Trimming removed 3 bases from V and 13 bases from J; junction bases left unmatched: 6. The germline V gene has CDR1 SGHVS and CDR2 FNYEAQ. The CDR3 runs to 12 residues. Written as DNA, the CDR3 is TGTGCCAGCAGCTTTAGGACAGGACACCAGTTCTTC. It encodes CASSFRTGHQFF.

The rearrangement uses TRBV14 and TRBJ1-2; tentatively, D is TRBD1 (6 bases). Trimming took off 4 bases at V and 4 bases at J, with 16 bases between the two ends. CDR3 size: 15 residues. Germline V gene sequence: CDR1 SGHDN, CDR2 FVKESK. The chain's CDR3 is CASSLNTGTGYGYTF. The CDR3, as DNA: TGTGCCAGCAGCCTGAATACAGGGACGGGCTATGGCTACACCTTC. Full variable domain (remainder filled in from reference TRBV14 and TRBJ1-2): EAGVTQFPSHSVIEKGQTVTLRCDPISGHDNLYWYRRVMGKEIKFLLHFVKESKQDESGMPNNRFLAERTGGTYSTLKVQPAELEDSGVYFCASSLNTGTGYGYTFGSGTRLTVV.

The chain links TRBV7-2 to TRBJ2-6; perhaps TRBD2 as D (5 bases). The CDR3 has 17 amino acids. Germline V gene lookup returns CDR1 SGHTA and CDR2 FQGNSA. Deletions cut 1 base from V and 0 bases from J, with 10 bases between. In nucleotides, the CDR3 is TGTGCCAGCAGCTTAGGTGGCGGGCGCTCTGGGGCCAACGTCCTGACTTTC. Protein sequence: CASSLGGGRSGANVLTF.

In this sample, this clone turned up a few times. The CDR3 sequence: CASSQEVRNYGYTF. CDR3 nucleotides: TGCGCCAGCAGCCAAGAAGTCAGAAACTATGGCTACACCTTC. This chain connects TRBV4-3 to TRBJ1-2; the D is unclear. This CDR3 has 14 residues. In germline, CDR1 is LGHNA, CDR2 YSLEER. V lost 0 bases and J lost 2, with 7 bases in between.

The chain couples TRBV5-1 to TRBJ2-7, with TRBD2 matching 8 bases. This CDR3 region has 15 residues. Germline V gives CDR1 SGHRS, CDR2 YFSETQ. The junction had 5 bases not matched to a gene; V was cut back by 0 bases and J by 3 bases. The CDR3 region is CASSLVPGGNYEQYF. The CDR3, as DNA: TGCGCCAGCAGCTTGGTACCGGGGGGGAACTACGAGCAGTACTTC.

In DNA, the CDR3 is TGTGCCAGCAGCTTTAGACAGGGTCATAATGAAAAACTGTTTTTT. This gives the protein CASSFRQGHNEKLFF. This chain connects TRBV7-2 to TRBJ1-4, with TRBD1 matching over 7 bases. The germline V gene encodes CDR1 SGHTA and CDR2 FQGNSA. This CDR3 is built from 15 residues. With V trimmed by 3 bases and J by 4 bases, 5 bases remained unmatched.

The gene calls are TRBV5-4 and TRBJ2-5, with D possibly being TRBD1 or TRBD2 (5 bases each). Germline values: CDR1 SGHNT, CDR2 YYREEE (reference sequence). The CDR3 has 13 residues. Trimming stripped 4 bases from V and 1 base from J, with 8 bases between. DNA of the CDR3: TGTGCCAGCAGCCCGGGACGCCAAGAGACCCAGTACTTC. It encodes CASSPGRQETQYF.

The V call is TRBV5-1, the J call TRBJ2-2; D is unresolved. V lost 0 bases, J lost 4 bases, and 4 bases lay in between. The CDR3 runs to 13 residues. Germline CDR1 is SGHRS and CDR2 is YFSETQ. The CDR3 loop reads CASSLALTGELFF. CDR3 coding DNA: TGCGCCAGCAGCTTGGCCCTCACCGGGGAGCTGTTTTTT.

The rearrangement joins TRBV14 to TRBJ1-4, with D unresolved. The CDR3 covers 16 residues. Germline V gene sequence: CDR1 SGHDN, CDR2 FVKESK. Trimming took 5 bases from V and 4 from J, leaving 17 bases between them. The CDR3 bases are TGTGCCAGCAGCTCTGTCGGTGGCAGTGGTAATGAAAAACTGTTTTTT. Its protein product is CASSSVGGSGNEKLFF.

The V and J genes are TRBV7-2 and TRBJ2-1; 7 bases are a match to TRBD2. The ends lost 5 bases at V and 10 bases at J; junction bases unmatched: 11. Germline CDR1 and CDR2: SGHTA and FQGNSA. This CDR3 is 14 amino acids long. CDR3 bases: TGTGCCAGCAGCGAACCGCGGGACTACTCCGAGCAGTTCTTC. It encodes CASSEPRDYSEQFF.

This chain joins TRBV5-1 and TRBJ2-7; D remains unclear. Trimming cost V 1 base and J 3 bases, with 8 bases left between them. CDR3 length: 13 residues. The germline V gene has CDR1 SGHRS and CDR2 YFSETQ. The CDR3 region has the DNA TGCGCCAGCAGCTTGTTTCTGTTCTACGAGCAGTACTTC. Protein sequence: CASSLFLFYEQYF.

The chain has TRBV6-5 and TRBJ2-3, with TRBD2 as a possible D gene (6 bases). V lost 7 bases, J lost 8 bases, and 13 bases lay in between. CDR1 and CDR2 from the germline V gene are MNHEY and SVGAGI. The CDR3 is 12 residues long. Here the CDR3 DNA reads TGTGCCAGCACCGGGGGTCTGGGTACGCAGTATTTT. Translating it yields CASTGGLGTQYF.

This clone was seen once. The CDR3 is CSARDQNEQFF. The CDR3 DNA reads as TGCAGTGCTAGAGATCAGAATGAGCAGTTCTTC. The J gene is TRBJ2-1, the V gene TRBV20-1; no firm D call. CDR1 DFQATT and CDR2 SNEGSKA come from the germline V gene (reference sequence). The CDR3 has 11 residues. With 0 bases removed from V and 7 bases from J, the gap between germline ends came to 4 bases.

This clone was found once. The V call is TRBV23-1, the J call TRBJ2-6; 10 bases line up with TRBD1. TRBV23-1 is filed as an ORF, its function uncertain. The CDR3 has 18 residues. V was clipped by 4 bases and J by 3 bases; unmatched bases: 9. The CDR3, as DNA: TGCGCCAGCAGTCCAGGGACAGGGGAAATAGTTGGGGCCAACGTCCTGACTTTC. Residues: CASSPGTGEIVGANVLTF.

The chain joins TRBV19 to TRBJ2-1; D is tentatively TRBD1 or TRBD2 (5 bases each). V was trimmed by 3 bases and J by 7 bases, leaving 7 bases between them. Germline V lookup: CDR1 LNHDA, CDR2 SQIVND (reference sequence). The CDR3 has 12 amino acids. The CDR3 spells CASSMRGNEQFF. Written as DNA, the CDR3 is TGTGCCAGTAGTATGAGGGGTAATGAGCAGTTCTTC.

This rearrangement joins TRBV29-1 to TRBJ2-7; possible D gene TRBD2, 5 bases. V gave up 7 bases and J gave up 4 bases, with 17 bases separating them. There are 13 residues in the CDR3. The germline V gene has CDR1 SQVTM and CDR2 ANQGSEA. CDR3 sequence (DNA): TGCAGCGCAGCTCCCGGGGATGGTTACGAGCAGTACTTC. Encoded protein: CSAAPGDGYEQYF.

The chain recombines TRBV10-1 with TRBJ1-2; D gene ambiguous. The CDR3 extends over 14 amino acids. V lost 3 bases to trimming and J lost 6 bases, with 14 bases between them. CDR1 is WNHNN, CDR2 SYGVQD, per germline (reference sequence). CDR3 DNA sequence: TGCGCCAGCAGTGATCACGGCTCGCTTAATGGCTACACCTTC. This codes for CASSDHGSLNGYTF.